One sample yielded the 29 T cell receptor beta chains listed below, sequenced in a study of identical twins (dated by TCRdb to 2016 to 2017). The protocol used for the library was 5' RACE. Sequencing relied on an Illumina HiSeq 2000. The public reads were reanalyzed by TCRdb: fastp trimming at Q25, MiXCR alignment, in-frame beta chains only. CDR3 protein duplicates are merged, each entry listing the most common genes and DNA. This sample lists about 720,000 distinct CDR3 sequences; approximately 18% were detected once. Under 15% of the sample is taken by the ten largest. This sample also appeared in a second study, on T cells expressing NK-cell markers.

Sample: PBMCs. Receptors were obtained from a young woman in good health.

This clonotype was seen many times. CDR3 loop: CASSLGTGNNSPLHF. The CDR3 DNA follows: TGTGCCAGCAGCTTAGGGACGGGAAATAATTCACCCCTCCACTTT. The rearrangement links TRBV7-9 to TRBJ1-6; no clear D gene. The V and J ends lost 1 base and 5 bases respectively, with 9 bases between them. CDR3 length equals 15 residues. Germline V gives CDR1 SEHNR, CDR2 FQNEAQ (reference sequence).

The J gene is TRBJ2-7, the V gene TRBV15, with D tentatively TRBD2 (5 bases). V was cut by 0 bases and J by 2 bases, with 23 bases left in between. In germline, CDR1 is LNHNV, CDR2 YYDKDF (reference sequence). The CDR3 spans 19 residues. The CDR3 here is CATSRDVGSVSLSTYEQYF. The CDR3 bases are TGTGCCACCAGCAGAGATGTGGGGAGCGTCTCGCTATCCACCTACGAGCAGTACTTC. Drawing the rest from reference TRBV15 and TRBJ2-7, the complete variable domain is DAMVIQNPRYQVTQFGKPVTLSCSQTLNHNVMYWYQQKSSQAPKLLFHYYDKDFNNEADTPDNFQSRRPNTSFCFLDIRSPGLGDTAMYLCATSRDVGSVSLSTYEQYFGPGTRLTVT.

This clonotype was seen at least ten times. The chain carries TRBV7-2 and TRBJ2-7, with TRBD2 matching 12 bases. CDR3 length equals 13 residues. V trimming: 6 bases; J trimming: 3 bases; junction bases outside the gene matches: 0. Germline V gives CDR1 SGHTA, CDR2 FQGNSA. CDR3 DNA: TGTGCCAGCAGACTAGCGGGAGGCTACGAGCAGTACTTC. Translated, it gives CASRLAGGYEQYF.

The CDR3 is CASRSDTPAQFF. In DNA form, the CDR3 reads TGTGCCAGCAGGTCTGACACCCCCGCGCAGTTCTTC. This chain connects TRBV6-5 to TRBJ2-1; D is unresolved. The CDR3 contains 12 residues. V gave up 6 bases and J gave up 12 bases, with 15 bases separating them. Germline-derived CDR1 and CDR2 are MNHEY and SVGAGI.

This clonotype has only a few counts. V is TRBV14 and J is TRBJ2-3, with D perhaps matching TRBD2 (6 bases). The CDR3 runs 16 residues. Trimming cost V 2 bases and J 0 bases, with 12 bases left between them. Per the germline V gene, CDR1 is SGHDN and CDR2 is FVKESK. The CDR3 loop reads CASSQIAASSTDTQYF. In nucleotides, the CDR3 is TGTGCCAGCAGCCAAATAGCGGCCTCGAGCACAGATACGCAGTATTTT.

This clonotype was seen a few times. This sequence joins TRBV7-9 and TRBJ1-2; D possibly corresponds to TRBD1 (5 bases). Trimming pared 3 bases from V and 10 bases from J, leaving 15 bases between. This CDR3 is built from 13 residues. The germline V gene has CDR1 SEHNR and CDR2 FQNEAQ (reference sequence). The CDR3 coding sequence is TGTGCCAGCAGCTTGGACACCCAGGGAGACTACACCTTC. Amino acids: CASSLDTQGDYTF.

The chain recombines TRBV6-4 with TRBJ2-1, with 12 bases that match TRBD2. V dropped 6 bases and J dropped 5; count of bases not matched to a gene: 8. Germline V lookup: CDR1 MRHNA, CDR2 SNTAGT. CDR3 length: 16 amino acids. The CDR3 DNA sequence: TGTGCCAGCAGCCTACTAGCGGGGGGATATAACAATGAGCAGTTCTTC. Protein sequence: CASSLLAGGYNNEQFF.

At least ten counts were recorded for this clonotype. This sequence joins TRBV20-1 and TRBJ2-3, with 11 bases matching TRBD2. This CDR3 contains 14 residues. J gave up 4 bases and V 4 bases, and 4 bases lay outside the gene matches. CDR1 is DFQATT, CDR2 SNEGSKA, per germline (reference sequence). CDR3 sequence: CSAKGTSGADTQYF. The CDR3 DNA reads TGCAGTGCTAAGGGGACTAGCGGTGCAGATACGCAGTATTTT.

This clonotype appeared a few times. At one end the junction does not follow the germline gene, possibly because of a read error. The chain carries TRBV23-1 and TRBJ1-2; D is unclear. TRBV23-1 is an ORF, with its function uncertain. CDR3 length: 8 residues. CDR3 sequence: CASSQLLF. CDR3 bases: TGCGCCAGCAGCCAACTACTGTTC.

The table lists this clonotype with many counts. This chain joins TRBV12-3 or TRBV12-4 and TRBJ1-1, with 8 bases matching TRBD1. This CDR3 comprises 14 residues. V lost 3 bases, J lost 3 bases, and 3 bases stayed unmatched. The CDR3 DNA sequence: TGTGCCAGCAGTTTTTTGGACAGGGACACTGAAGCTTTCTTT. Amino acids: CASSFLDRDTEAFF.

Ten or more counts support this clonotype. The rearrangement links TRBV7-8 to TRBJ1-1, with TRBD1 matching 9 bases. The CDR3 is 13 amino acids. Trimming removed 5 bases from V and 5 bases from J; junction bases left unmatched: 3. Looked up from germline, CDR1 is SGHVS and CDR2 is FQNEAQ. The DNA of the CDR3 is TGTGCCAGCAGCCGGGACAGGGAAACTGAAGCTTTCTTT. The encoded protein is CASSRDRETEAFF.

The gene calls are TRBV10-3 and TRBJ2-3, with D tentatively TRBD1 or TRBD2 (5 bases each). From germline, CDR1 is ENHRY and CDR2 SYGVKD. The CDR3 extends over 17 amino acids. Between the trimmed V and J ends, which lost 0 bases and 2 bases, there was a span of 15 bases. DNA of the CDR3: TGTGCCATCAGTGAGTCGACGAGGGGTTTTGTCACAGATACGCAGTATTTT. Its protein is CAISESTRGFVTDTQYF.

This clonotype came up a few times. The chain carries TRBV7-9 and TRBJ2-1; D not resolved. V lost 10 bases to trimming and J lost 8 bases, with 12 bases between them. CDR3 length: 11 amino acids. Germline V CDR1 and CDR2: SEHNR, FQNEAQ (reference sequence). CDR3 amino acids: CAIFLGHEQFF. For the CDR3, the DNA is TGTGCCATCTTCCTAGGCCATGAGCAGTTCTTC.

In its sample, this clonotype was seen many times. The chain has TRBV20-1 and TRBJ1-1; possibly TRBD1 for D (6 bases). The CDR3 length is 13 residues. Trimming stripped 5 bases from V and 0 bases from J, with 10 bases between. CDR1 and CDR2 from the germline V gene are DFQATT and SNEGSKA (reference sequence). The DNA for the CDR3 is TGCAGTGCTTACAGGGTCTTGAACACTGAAGCTTTCTTT. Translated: CSAYRVLNTEAFF.

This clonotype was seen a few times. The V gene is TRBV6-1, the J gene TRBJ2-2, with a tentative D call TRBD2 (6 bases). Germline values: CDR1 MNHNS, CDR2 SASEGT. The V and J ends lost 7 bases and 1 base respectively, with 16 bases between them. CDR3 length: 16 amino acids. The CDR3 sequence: CASTPLPGGNTGELFF. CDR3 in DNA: TGTGCCAGCACCCCACTGCCCGGGGGGAACACCGGGGAGCTGTTTTTT.

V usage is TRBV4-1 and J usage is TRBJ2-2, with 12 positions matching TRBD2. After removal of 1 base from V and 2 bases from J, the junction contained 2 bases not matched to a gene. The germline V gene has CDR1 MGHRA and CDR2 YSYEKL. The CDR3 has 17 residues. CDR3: CASSQVGLAGNTGELFF. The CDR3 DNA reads TGCGCCAGCAGCCAAGTAGGACTAGCGGGAAACACCGGGGAGCTGTTTTTT.

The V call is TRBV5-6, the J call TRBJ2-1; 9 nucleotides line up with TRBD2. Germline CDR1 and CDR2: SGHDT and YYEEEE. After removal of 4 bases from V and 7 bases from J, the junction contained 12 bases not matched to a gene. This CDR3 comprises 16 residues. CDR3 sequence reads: CASSGTGTSNLNEQFF. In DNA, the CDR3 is TGTGCCAGCAGCGGCACCGGGACTAGCAATTTGAATGAGCAGTTCTTC.

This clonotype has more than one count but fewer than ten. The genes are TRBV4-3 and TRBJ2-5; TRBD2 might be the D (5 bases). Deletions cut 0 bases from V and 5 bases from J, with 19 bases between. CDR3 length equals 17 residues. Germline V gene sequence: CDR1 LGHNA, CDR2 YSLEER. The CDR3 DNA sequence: TGCGCCAGCAGCCAAGATGGTCGGGCTAGCCCGAGGGAGACCCAGTACTTC. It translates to CASSQDGRASPRETQYF.

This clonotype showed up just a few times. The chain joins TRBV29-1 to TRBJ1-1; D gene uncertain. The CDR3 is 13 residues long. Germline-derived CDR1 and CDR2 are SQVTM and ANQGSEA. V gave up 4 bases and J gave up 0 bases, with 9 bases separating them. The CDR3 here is CSVAAVLNTEAFF. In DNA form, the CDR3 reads TGCAGCGTTGCGGCGGTTTTGAACACTGAAGCTTTCTTT.

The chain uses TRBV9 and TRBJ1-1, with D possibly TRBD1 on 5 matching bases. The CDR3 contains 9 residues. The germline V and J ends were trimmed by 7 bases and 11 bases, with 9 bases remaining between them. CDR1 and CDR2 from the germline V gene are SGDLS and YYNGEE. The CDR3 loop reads CASGAPAFF. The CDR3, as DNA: TGTGCCAGCGGGGCGCCGGCTTTCTTT.

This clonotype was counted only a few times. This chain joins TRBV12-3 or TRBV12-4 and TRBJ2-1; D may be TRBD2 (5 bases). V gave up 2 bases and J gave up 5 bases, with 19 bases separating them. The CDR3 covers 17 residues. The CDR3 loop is CASSLLYGRDRDNEQFF. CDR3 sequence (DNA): TGTGCCAGCAGTTTATTATATGGCCGGGATCGTGACAATGAGCAGTTCTTC.

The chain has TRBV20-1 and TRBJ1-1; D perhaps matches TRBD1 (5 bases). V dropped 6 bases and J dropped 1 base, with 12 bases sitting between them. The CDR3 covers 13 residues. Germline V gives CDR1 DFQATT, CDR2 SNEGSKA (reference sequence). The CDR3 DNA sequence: TGCAGTGCGGGGCAAGACGGGAACACTGAAGCTTTCTTT. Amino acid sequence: CSAGQDGNTEAFF.

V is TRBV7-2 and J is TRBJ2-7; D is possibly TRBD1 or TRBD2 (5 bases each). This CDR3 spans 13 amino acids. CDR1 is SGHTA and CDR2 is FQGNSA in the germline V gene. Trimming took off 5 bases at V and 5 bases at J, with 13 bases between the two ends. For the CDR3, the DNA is TGTGCCAGCAGCCTACCCGGGGCCCACGAGCAGTACTTC. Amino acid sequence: CASSLPGAHEQYF.

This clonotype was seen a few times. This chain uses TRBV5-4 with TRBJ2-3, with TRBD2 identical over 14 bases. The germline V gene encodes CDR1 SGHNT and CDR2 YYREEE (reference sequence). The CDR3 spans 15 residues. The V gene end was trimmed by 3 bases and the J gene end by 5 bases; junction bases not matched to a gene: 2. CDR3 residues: CASSSTSGRVDTQYF. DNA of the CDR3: TGTGCCAGCAGCTCGACTAGCGGGAGGGTAGATACGCAGTATTTT.

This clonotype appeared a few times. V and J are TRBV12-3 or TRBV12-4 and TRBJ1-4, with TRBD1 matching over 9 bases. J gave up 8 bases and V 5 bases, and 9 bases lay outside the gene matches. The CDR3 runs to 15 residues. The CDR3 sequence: CASSPRTGDREKLFF. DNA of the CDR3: TGTGCCAGCAGTCCAAGGACAGGGGATCGAGAAAAACTGTTTTTT.

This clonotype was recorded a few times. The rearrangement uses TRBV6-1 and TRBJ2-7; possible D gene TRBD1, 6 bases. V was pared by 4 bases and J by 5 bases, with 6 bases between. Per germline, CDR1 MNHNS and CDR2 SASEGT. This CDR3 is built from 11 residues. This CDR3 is CASSAGDEQYF. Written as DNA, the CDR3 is TGTGCCAGCAGTGCAGGGGACGAGCAGTACTTC.

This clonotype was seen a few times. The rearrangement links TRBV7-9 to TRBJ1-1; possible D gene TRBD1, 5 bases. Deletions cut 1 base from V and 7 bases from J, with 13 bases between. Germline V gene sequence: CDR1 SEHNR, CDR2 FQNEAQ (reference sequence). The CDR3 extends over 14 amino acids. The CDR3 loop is CASSLEGSGSEAFF. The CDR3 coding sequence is TGTGCCAGCAGCTTAGAGGGGTCGGGGAGTGAAGCTTTCTTT.

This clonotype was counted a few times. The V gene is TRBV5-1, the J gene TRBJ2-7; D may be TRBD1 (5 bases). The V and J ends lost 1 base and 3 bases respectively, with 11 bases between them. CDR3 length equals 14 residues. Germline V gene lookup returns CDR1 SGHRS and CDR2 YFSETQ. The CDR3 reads CASSLLGQDYEQYF. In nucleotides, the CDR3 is TGCGCCAGCAGCTTGCTCGGACAAGACTACGAGCAGTACTTC. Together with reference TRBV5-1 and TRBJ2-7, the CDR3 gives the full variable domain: KAGVTQTPRYLIKTRGQQVTLSCSPISGHRSVSWYQQTPGQGLQFLFEYFSETQRNKGNFPGRFSGRQFSNSRSEMNVSTLELGDSALYLCASSLLGQDYEQYFGPGTRLTVT.

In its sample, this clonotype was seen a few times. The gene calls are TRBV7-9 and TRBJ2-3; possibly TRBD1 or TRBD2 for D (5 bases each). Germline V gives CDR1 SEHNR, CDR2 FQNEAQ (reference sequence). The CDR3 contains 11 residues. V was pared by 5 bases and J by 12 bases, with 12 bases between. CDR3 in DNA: TGTGCCAGCAGCCTAGGCCGGGACCAGTATTTT. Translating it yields CASSLGRDQYF.